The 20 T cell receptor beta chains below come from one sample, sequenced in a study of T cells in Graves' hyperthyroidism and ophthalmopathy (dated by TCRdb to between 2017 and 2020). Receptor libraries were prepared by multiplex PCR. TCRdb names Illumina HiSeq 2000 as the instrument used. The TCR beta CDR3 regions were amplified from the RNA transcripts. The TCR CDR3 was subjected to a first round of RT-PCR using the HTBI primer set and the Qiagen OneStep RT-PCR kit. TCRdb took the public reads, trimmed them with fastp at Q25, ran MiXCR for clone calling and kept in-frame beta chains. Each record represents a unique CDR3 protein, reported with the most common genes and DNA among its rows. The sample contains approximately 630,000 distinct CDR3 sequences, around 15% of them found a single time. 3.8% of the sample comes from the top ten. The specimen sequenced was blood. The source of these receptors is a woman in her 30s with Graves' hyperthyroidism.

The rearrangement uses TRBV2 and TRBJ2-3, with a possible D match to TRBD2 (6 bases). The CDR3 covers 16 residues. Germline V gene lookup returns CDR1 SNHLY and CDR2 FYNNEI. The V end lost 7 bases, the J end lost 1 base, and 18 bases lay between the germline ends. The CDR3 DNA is TGTGCCAGCAATGTGGGAGGTAGGGGAGGCACAGATACGCAGTATTTT. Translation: CASNVGGRGGTDTQYF.

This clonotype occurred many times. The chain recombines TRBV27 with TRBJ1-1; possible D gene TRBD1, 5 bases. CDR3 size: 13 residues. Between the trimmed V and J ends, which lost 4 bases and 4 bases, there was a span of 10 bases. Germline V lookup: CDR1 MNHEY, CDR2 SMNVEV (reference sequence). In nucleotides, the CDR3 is TGTGCCAGCAGTTACGGGGGAGGCACTGAAGCTTTCTTT. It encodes CASSYGGGTEAFF.

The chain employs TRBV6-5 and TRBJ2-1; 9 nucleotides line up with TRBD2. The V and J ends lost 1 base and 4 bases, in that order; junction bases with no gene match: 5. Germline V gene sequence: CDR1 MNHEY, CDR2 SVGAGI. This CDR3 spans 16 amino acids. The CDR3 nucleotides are TGTGCCAGCAGTTACTTACCGCGGGAGGGGTACAATGAGCAGTTCTTC. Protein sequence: CASSYLPREGYNEQFF.

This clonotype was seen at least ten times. In DNA, the CDR3 is TGTGCCAGCAGCCAAGATAATCCAGGGCTGGCTCAGCCCCAGCATTTT. Residues: CASSQDNPGLAQPQHF. The J gene is TRBJ1-5, the V gene TRBV3-1, with D perhaps TRBD1 (5 bases). The CDR3 consists of 16 residues. The germline V gene has CDR1 LGHDT and CDR2 YNNKEL (reference sequence). V lost 0 bases, J lost 6 bases, and 15 bases lay in between.

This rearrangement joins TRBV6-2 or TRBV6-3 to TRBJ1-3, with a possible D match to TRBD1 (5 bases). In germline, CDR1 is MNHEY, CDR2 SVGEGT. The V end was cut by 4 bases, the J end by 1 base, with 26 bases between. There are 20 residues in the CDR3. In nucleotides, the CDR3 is TGTGCCAGCAGTTCTCAAGCGGGACGGCCGAATAGTATTTCTGGAAACACCATATATTTT. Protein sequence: CASSSQAGRPNSISGNTIYF.

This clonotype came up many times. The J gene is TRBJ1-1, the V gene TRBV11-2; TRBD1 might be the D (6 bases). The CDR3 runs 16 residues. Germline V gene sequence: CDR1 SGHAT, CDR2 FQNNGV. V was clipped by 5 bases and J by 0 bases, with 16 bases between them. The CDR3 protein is CASSRAGQSMNTEAFF. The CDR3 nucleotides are TGTGCCAGCAGCCGGGCCGGACAGTCCATGAACACTGAAGCTTTCTTT.

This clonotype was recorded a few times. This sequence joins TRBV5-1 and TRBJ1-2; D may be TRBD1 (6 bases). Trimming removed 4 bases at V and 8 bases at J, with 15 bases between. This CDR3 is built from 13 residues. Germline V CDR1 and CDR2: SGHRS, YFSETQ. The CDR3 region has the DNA TGCGCCAGCAGCCCGGCGGGGGGGCGCGGCTACACCTTC. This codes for CASSPAGGRGYTF.

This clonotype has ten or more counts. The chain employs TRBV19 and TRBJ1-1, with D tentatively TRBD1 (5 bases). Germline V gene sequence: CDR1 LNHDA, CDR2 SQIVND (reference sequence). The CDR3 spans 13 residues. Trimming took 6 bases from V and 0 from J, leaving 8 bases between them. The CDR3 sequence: CASRSGMNTEAFF. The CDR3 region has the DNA TGTGCCAGTAGGTCAGGGATGAACACTGAAGCTTTCTTT.

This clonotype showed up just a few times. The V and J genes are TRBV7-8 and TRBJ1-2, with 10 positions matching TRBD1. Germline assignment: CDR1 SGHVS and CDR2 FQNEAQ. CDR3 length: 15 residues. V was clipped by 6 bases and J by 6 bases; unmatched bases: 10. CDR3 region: CASSYNPGQGHGYTF. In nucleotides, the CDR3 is TGTGCCAGCAGTTACAACCCGGGACAGGGGCATGGCTACACCTTC. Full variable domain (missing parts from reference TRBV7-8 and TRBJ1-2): GAGVSQSPRYKVAKRGQDVALRCDPISGHVSLFWYQQALGQGPEFLTYFQNEAQLDKSGLPSDRFFAERPEGSVSTLKIQRTQQEDSAVYLCASSYNPGQGHGYTFGSGTRLTVV.

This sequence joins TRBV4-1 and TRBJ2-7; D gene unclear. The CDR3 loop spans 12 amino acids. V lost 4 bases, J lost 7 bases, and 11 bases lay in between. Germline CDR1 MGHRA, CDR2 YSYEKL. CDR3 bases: TGCGCCAGCAGCCCAGGTGGGTGGGAGCAGTACTTC. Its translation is CASSPGGWEQYF.

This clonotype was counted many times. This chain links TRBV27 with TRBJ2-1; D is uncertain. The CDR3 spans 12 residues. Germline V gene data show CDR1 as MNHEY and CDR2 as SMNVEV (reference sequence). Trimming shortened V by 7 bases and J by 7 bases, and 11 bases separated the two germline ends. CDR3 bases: TGTGCCAGCACTACCTTTGAGAATGAGCAGTTCTTC. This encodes CASTTFENEQFF.

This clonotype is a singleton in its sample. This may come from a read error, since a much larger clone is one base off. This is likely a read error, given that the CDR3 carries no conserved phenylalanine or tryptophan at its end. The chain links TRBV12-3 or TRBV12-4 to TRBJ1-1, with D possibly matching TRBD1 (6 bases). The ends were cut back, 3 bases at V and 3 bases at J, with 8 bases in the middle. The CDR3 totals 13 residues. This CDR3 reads CASSFSGDTEAFS. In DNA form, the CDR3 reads TGTGCCAGCAGTTTCTCAGGGGACACTGAAGCTTTCTCT.

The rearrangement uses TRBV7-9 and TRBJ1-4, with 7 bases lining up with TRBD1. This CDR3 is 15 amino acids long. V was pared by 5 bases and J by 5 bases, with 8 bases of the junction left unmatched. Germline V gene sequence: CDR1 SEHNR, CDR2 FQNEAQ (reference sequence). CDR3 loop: CASSTRQGGNEKLFF. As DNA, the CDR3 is TGTGCCAGCAGCACACGACAGGGAGGGAATGAAAAACTGTTTTTT.

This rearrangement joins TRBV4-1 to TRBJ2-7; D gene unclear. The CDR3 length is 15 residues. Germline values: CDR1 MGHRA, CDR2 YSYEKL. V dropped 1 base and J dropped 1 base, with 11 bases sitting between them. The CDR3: CASSQVRLASYEQYF. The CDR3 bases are TGCGCCAGCAGCCAAGTCCGACTCGCATCCTACGAGCAGTACTTC.

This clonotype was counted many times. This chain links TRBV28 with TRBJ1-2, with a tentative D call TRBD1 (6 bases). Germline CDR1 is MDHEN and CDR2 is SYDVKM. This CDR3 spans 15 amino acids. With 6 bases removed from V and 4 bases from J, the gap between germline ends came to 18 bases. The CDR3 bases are TGTGCCAGCAGCAAGGGGGGAACAAATCTCTATGGCTACACCTTC. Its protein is CASSKGGTNLYGYTF.

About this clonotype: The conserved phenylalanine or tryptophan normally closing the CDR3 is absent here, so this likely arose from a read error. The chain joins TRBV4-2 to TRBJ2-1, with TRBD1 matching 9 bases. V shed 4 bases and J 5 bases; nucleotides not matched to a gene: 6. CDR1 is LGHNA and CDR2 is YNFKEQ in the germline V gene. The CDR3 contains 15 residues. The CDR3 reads CASSPGTGTDNEQFL. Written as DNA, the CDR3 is TGTGCCAGCAGCCCCGGGACAGGGACGGACAATGAGCAGTTCCTC.

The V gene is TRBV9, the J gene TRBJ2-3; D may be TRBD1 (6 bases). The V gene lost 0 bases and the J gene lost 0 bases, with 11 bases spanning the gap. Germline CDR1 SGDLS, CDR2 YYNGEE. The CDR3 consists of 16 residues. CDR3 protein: CASSVEGVASTDTQYF. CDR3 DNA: TGTGCCAGCAGCGTAGAGGGGGTAGCTAGCACAGATACGCAGTATTTT. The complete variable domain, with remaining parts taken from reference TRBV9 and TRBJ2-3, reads DSGVTQTPKHLITATGQRVTLRCSPRSGDLSVYWYQQSLDQGLQFLIQYYNGEERAKGNILERFSAQQFPDLHSELNLSSLELGDSALYFCASSVEGVASTDTQYFGPGTRLTVL.

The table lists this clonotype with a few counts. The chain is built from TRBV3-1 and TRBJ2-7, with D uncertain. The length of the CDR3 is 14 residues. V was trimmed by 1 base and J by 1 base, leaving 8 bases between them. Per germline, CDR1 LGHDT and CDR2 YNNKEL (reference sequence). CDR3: CASSQALRSYEQYF. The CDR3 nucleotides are TGTGCCAGCAGCCAAGCACTGAGATCCTACGAGCAGTACTTC.

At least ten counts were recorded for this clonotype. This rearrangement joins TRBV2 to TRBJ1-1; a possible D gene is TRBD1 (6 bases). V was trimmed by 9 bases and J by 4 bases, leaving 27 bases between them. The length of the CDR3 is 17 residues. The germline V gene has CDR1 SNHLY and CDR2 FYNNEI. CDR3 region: CARHLLYSSGVSTEAFF. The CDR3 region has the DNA TGTGCCAGACATCTGCTGTATAGTTCAGGGGTGAGCACTGAAGCTTTCTTT.

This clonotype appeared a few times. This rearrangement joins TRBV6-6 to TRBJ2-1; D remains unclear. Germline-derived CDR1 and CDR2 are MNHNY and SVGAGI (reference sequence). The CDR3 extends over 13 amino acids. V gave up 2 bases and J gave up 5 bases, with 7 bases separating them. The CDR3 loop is CASSYSGNNEQFF. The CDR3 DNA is TGTGCCAGCAGTTACAGTGGCAACAATGAGCAGTTCTTC.